The 19 T cell receptor beta chains listed next were all sequenced from one sample in a study of technical replicates of blood from a handful of donors (dated by TCRdb to the late 2010s). The library was built by means of the immunoSEQ multiplex PCR assay. TCRdb holds this immuneACCESS table with in-frame rearrangements only. Some clones are missing; in checked studies, unresolved V genes explain under half, and the rest has no known cause. The sample yields tens of thousands of clones; 92% were counted once. The ten biggest clones cover about 0.43% of the sample. The sample was T cells isolated from PBMCs. All receptors come from a human donor in good health.

This chain connects TRBV5-4 to TRBJ2-1; 10 bases fit TRBD2. Germline V gene data show CDR1 as SGHNT and CDR2 as YYREEE (reference sequence). The CDR3 runs to 15 residues. V shed 1 base, J shed 12 bases, and the junction held 10 bases outside the gene matches. CDR3: CASSLSSGSWDGQFF. CDR3 bases: TGTGCCAGCAGCTTGTCTAGCGGGAGTTGGGATGGGCAGTTCTTC. Using reference TRBV5-4 and TRBJ2-1 for the parts outside the CDR3, the full variable domain is ETGVTQSPTHLIKTRGQQVTLRCSSQSGHNTVSWYQQALGQGPQFIFQYYREEENGRGNFPPRFSGLQFPNYSSELNVNALELDDSALYLCASSLSSGSWDGQFFGPGTRLTVL.

This clone was seen only once. The J gene is TRBJ1-5, the V gene TRBV19; 7 nucleotides line up with TRBD1. In germline, CDR1 is LNHDA, CDR2 SQIVND (reference sequence). This CDR3 contains 15 residues. Losses at the gene ends were 5 bases for V and 4 bases for J; bases not matched to a gene: 8. The CDR3 region has the DNA TGTGCCAGTAGTGGGGGGACAGCCGGAAATCAGCCCCAGCATTTT. Its translation: CASSGGTAGNQPQHF.

This chain links TRBV5-1 with TRBJ1-2, with D possibly being TRBD1 (5 bases). V was shortened by 4 bases and J by 8 bases, with 21 bases between the two germline ends. The CDR3 is 15 residues long. Germline values: CDR1 SGHRS, CDR2 YFSETQ. The CDR3 loop reads CASSPYAGPNSGYTF. Written as DNA, the CDR3 is TGCGCCAGCAGCCCTTATGCAGGGCCTAACTCCGGCTACACCTTC.

This chain connects TRBV7-9 to TRBJ2-5; tentatively, D is TRBD2 (5 bases). The CDR3 is made up of 14 amino acids. The V gene's germline CDR1 is SEHNR and CDR2 FQNEAQ (reference sequence). V lost 2 bases to trimming and J lost 5 bases, with 12 bases between them. CDR3 sequence: CASSLSEGKETQYF. CDR3 sequence (DNA): TGTGCCAGCAGCTTAAGTGAGGGAAAGGAGACCCAGTACTTC.

This clone showed up just once. The chain carries TRBV7-2 and TRBJ1-1, with D hard to call. The CDR3 length is 12 residues. Germline CDR1 reads SGHTA; CDR2 reads FQGNSA. Deletions cut 1 base from V and 6 bases from J, with 6 bases between. The CDR3 here is CASSLGVPEAFF. The DNA for the CDR3 is TGTGCCAGCAGCTTAGGAGTACCTGAAGCTTTCTTT.

The rearrangement joins TRBV28 to TRBJ2-7, with D possibly being TRBD1 (5 bases). Germline lookup yields CDR1 MDHEN and CDR2 SYDVKM. The CDR3 is 16 residues long. Trimming cost V 5 bases and J 2 bases, with 19 bases left between them. CDR3 region: CASSLKTAGIPYEQYF. The CDR3 DNA reads as TGTGCCAGCAGTCTTAAGACGGCAGGGATCCCCTACGAGCAGTACTTC.

In this sample, this clone turned up once. V usage is TRBV28 and J usage is TRBJ2-7; no clear D gene. Germline V CDR1 and CDR2: MDHEN, SYDVKM. CDR3 length equals 12 residues. The V and J ends lost 7 bases and 0 bases respectively, with 7 bases between them. The CDR3 sequence: CASTGSSYEQYF. DNA for the CDR3: TGTGCCAGCACTGGCAGCTCCTACGAGCAGTACTTC.

V and J are TRBV12-5 and TRBJ1-2, with 9 bases matching TRBD1. V was clipped by 7 bases and J by 2 bases; unmatched bases: 8. The CDR3 has 15 residues. CDR1 and CDR2 (germline): LGHNT, FRNRAP. The DNA for the CDR3 is TGTGCTAGTGTCTACACGGGACAGGGAAACTATGGCTACACCTTC. It encodes CASVYTGQGNYGYTF.

V is TRBV10-2 and J is TRBJ2-7; D is ambiguous. Trimming removed 3 bases at V and 3 bases at J, with 9 bases between. CDR3 size: 13 residues. Per the germline V gene, CDR1 is WSHSY and CDR2 is SAAADI. CDR3 sequence: CASSDHEFYEQYF. CDR3 nucleotides: TGCGCCAGCAGTGATCACGAGTTCTACGAGCAGTACTTC.

This chain uses TRBV10-3 with TRBJ2-5; 7 bases fit TRBD2. The CDR3 contains 14 residues. The trim removed 2 bases at V and 3 bases at J, leaving 3 bases unmatched. Germline CDR1 is ENHRY and CDR2 is SYGVKD. CDR3 coding DNA: TGTGCCATCAGTGAGGCGGGAGTAGAAGAGACCCAGTACTTC. Translated: CAISEAGVEETQYF.

The chain has TRBV29-1 and TRBJ2-7, with 8 bases fitting TRBD1. The CDR3 spans 12 residues. Germline values: CDR1 SQVTM, CDR2 ANQGSEA. J gave up 2 bases and V 7 bases, and 4 bases lay outside the gene matches. The CDR3 is CSAGQGTYEQYF. Here the CDR3 DNA reads TGCAGCGCCGGACAGGGCACCTACGAGCAGTACTTC.

The J gene is TRBJ2-5, the V gene TRBV30; D is unresolved. CDR3 length: 13 amino acids. Trimming stripped 2 bases from V and 3 bases from J, with 10 bases between. CDR1 GTSNPN and CDR2 SVGIG come from the germline V gene (reference sequence). CDR3 amino acids: CAWSPPGEETQYF. CDR3 bases: TGTGCCTGGAGTCCCCCCGGAGAAGAGACCCAGTACTTC.

This rearrangement joins TRBV5-1 to TRBJ1-2, with a weak D call TRBD1 (6 bases). The CDR3 has 14 amino acids. The germline V gene has CDR1 SGHRS and CDR2 YFSETQ. Trimming pared 0 bases from V and 6 bases from J, leaving 12 bases between. DNA of the CDR3: TGCGCCAGCAGCTTGGCGCAGGGGACGCATGGCTACACCTTC. Its protein is CASSLAQGTHGYTF.

V usage is TRBV7-3 and J usage is TRBJ2-2, with 9 bases that match TRBD1. The CDR3 has 15 amino acids. V was pared by 0 bases and J by 5 bases, with 1 base of the junction left unmatched. The V gene's germline CDR1 is SGHTA and CDR2 FQGTGA. CDR3 amino acids: CASSLTTGGTGELFF. CDR3 nucleotides: TGTGCCAGCAGCTTAACGACAGGGGGGACCGGGGAGCTGTTTTTT. Full variable domain (remainder filled in from reference TRBV7-3 and TRBJ2-2): GAGVSQTPSNKVTEKGKYVELRCDPISGHTALYWYRQSLGQGPEFLIYFQGTGAADDSGLPNDRFFAVRPEGSVSTLKIQRTERGDSAVYLCASSLTTGGTGELFFGEGSRLTVL.

V is TRBV4-2 and J is TRBJ1-3; D uncertain. Trimming took 2 bases from V and 0 from J, leaving 11 bases between them. CDR1 is LGHNA and CDR2 is YNFKEQ in the germline V gene. The CDR3 runs 16 residues. The chain's CDR3 is CASSQSVAASGNTIYF. In nucleotides, the CDR3 is TGTGCCAGCAGCCAAAGCGTCGCCGCCTCTGGAAACACCATATATTTT.

V usage is TRBV2 and J usage is TRBJ2-1, with 11 bases aligning to TRBD2. The germline CDR1 and CDR2 sequences are SNHLY and FYNNEI. The CDR3 is 17 amino acids. J gave up 7 bases and V 4 bases, and 12 bases lay outside the gene matches. CDR3 nucleotides: TGTGCCAGCAGTGTGTTTCCACCCGGGACTAGCGGAAATGAGCAGTTCTTC. Protein: CASSVFPPGTSGNEQFF.

The V gene is TRBV6-5, the J gene TRBJ2-1; 9 nucleotides agree with TRBD1. Per the germline V gene, CDR1 is MNHEY and CDR2 is SVGAGI. This CDR3 has 13 amino acids. The junction had 8 bases not matched to a gene; V was cut back by 10 bases and J by 7 bases. The CDR3 region has the DNA TGTGCCACTAGGGACAGGGCTCGGAATGAGCAGTTCTTC. This sequence encodes CATRDRARNEQFF.

The V call is TRBV19, the J call TRBJ2-2; 12 bases map to TRBD2. V dropped 6 bases and J dropped 7; count of bases not matched to a gene: 9. The CDR3 spans 16 residues. Germline lookup yields CDR1 LNHDA and CDR2 SQIVND (reference sequence). CDR3 residues: CASSPASGRAGGELFF. The CDR3 DNA sequence: TGTGCCAGTAGCCCTGCTAGCGGGAGGGCCGGCGGGGAGCTGTTTTTT.

This sequence joins TRBV6-5 and TRBJ2-7; 8 bases are shared with TRBD1. CDR1 is MNHEY, CDR2 SVGAGI, per germline. This CDR3 comprises 14 residues. Trimming took 2 bases from V and 6 from J; bases not matched to a gene: 6. The CDR3 is CASSYPGQGSEQYF. CDR3 nucleotides: TGTGCCAGCAGTTACCCCGGACAGGGCTCCGAGCAGTACTTC.